This T cell receptor beta chain was sequenced in a study of blood T cell repertoires in COVID-19. For the study at large: Nucleic acid was either cDNA or gDNA, and it came from T cells, B-cell-depleted T cells, or PBMCs.

Under the authors' procedure: Amplifying reference gene primers gave estimates of nucleated cell counts. Generated by immunoSEQ multiplex PCR, the TCRdb table keeps only in-frame clones and is missing some. For V, J and clone size, that table is used; D and trimming come from the DNA. The table includes 200,000 or so clones, approximately 86% detected once. This CDR3 spans 14 amino acids. V was pared by 9 bases and J by 7 bases, with 8 bases of the junction left unmatched. The germline V gene has CDR1 LNHDA and CDR2 SQIVND (reference sequence). The receptor was derived from a man between 65 and 85 years old with active or convalescent COVID-19. The V and J genes are TRBV19 and TRBJ1-6, with 8 bases aligning to TRBD1. The sample consisted of peripheral blood. CDR3 nucleotides: TGTGCCAGCCAGACCGGGACAGGAAATTCACCCCTCCACTTT. Translation gives CASQTGTGNSPLHF.